This TCR beta chain was sequenced for a study of identical twins. Overall study results and limits: Instead of following the same donors, the conclusions were based on cross-sectional statistical analysis. Out-of-frame alpha sequences shared between twins exhibited an excess of low generation probability. High-abundance cord blood beta clonotypes had fewer insertions; memory repertoires showed none.

TCRdb fed the 5' RACE reads into MiXCR, producing one record per CDR3 protein. Found here are 600,000 to 850,000 distinct CDR3 sequences, about 20% of them singletons; the top ten hold around 13%. This clonotype occurred a few times. The antigen remains undetermined. Trimming took 6 bases from V and 4 from J, leaving 10 bases between them. The germline CDR1 and CDR2 sequences are MNHNY and SVGAGI (reference sequence). The CDR3 has 13 amino acids. These data were also reused for a study on T cells expressing NK-cell markers.

This clonotype originated in a woman between 18 and 29 years old in good health. Specimen: PBMCs. The rearrangement joins TRBV6-6 to TRBJ2-1; D is undetermined. The CDR3 is CASSHRDYNEQFF. The CDR3 DNA follows: TGTGCCAGCAGCCACAGAGATTACAATGAGCAGTTCTTC.